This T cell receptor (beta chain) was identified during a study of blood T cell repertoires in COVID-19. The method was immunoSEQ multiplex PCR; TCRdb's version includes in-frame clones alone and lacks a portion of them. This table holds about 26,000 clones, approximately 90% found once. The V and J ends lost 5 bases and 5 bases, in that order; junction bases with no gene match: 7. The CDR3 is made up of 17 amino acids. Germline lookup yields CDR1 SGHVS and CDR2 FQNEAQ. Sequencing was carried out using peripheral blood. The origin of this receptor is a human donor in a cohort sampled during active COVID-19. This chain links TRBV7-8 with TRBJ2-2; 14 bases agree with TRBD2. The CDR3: CASSMTGTSGSTGELFF. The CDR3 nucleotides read TGTGCCAGCAGCATGACCGGGACTAGCGGGAGTACCGGGGAGCTGTTTTTT.